These 14 T cell receptor beta chains were all obtained from the same sample, sequenced in a study of response to subunit inactivated influenza vaccine. TCRdb independently ran MiXCR on the RT-PCR reads; one entry per CDR3 protein. The sample lists about half a million distinct CDR3 sequences; roughly 25% were seen once. Sequencing was performed on CD4+ T cells sorted from PBMCs, taken roughly 5 days after vaccination. Receptors were obtained from a man aged 45 to 65 who received an inactivated influenza vaccine.

The CDR3 spells CASSPHLRTGIDEQFF. The CDR3 region has the DNA TGTGCCAGTAGTCCACACCTCAGGACAGGGATCGATGAGCAGTTCTTC. This chain uses TRBV19 with TRBJ2-1; 8 nucleotides align to TRBD1. Germline V lookup: CDR1 LNHDA, CDR2 SQIVND (reference sequence). Trimming took 5 bases from V and 8 from J; bases not matched to a gene: 14. The CDR3 has 16 amino acids.

The chain couples TRBV20-1 to TRBJ2-1, with 10 positions matching TRBD2. V lost 3 bases to trimming and J lost 5 bases; unmatched junction nucleotides: 1. The germline CDR1 and CDR2 sequences are DFQATT and SNEGSKA (reference sequence). This CDR3 is 13 amino acids long. This chain's CDR3 is CSASGLADNEQFF. CDR3 nucleotides: TGCAGTGCTAGCGGACTAGCGGACAATGAGCAGTTCTTC.

This sequence joins TRBV6-5 and TRBJ1-1, with no clear D. CDR1 and CDR2 (germline): MNHEY, SVGAGI. The CDR3 is 11 amino acids. V gave up 2 bases and J gave up 8 bases, with 6 bases separating them. The CDR3 DNA reads as TGTGCCAGCAGTTACATGGGGGAAGCTTTCTTT. Protein product: CASSYMGEAFF.

The chain employs TRBV20-1 and TRBJ2-3; D may be TRBD1 or TRBD2 (5 bases each). This CDR3 spans 13 amino acids. Germline loops: CDR1 DFQATT, CDR2 SNEGSKA (reference sequence). V lost 4 bases, J lost 5 bases, and 13 bases lay in between. The CDR3 nucleotides are TGCAGTGCTACCGGGACCGAAGGAGATACGCAGTATTTT. As protein: CSATGTEGDTQYF.

The rearrangement uses TRBV6-5 and TRBJ2-3; D uncertain. This CDR3 comprises 12 residues. V was clipped by 5 bases and J by 5 bases, with 8 bases between them. Germline V gene sequence: CDR1 MNHEY, CDR2 SVGAGI. The CDR3: CASSTPLDTQYF. The CDR3 nucleotides read TGTGCCAGCAGTACCCCTTTAGATACGCAGTATTTT.

The chain carries TRBV5-1 and TRBJ2-1, with 7 bases fitting TRBD1. The CDR3 totals 15 residues. Looked up from germline, CDR1 is SGHRS and CDR2 is YFSETQ. V was pared by 4 bases and J by 6 bases, with 10 bases of the junction left unmatched. The DNA for the CDR3 is TGCGCCAGCAGCCTCAGACAGGGTGGGAGCAATGAGCAGTTCTTC. This encodes CASSLRQGGSNEQFF.

A word on this clonotype: This clone may be a read error of a much larger clone one base away. The chain recombines TRBV5-1 with TRBJ1-4, with a weak D call TRBD1 (5 bases). Trimming took 2 bases from V and 13 from J, leaving 18 bases between them. The CDR3 spans 14 residues. Looked up from germline, CDR1 is SGHRS and CDR2 is YFSETQ. DNA for the CDR3: TGCGCCAGCAGCTTAGGACATGCGGGGAATTCACTGTTTTTT. This sequence encodes CASSLGHAGNSLFF.

The CDR3 bases are TGTGCCATCAGGCGGGCGGAGAAAACCTACGAGCAGTACTTC. It encodes CAIRRAEKTYEQYF. The gene calls are TRBV10-3 and TRBJ2-7; D perhaps matches TRBD2 (5 bases). CDR3 length: 14 amino acids. V lost 6 bases, J lost 2 bases, and 14 bases lay in between. Germline V gives CDR1 ENHRY, CDR2 SYGVKD.

The rearrangement uses TRBV20-1 and TRBJ2-5, with a weak D call TRBD2 (5 bases). Deletions cut 6 bases from V and 5 bases from J, with 13 bases between. Germline loops: CDR1 DFQATT, CDR2 SNEGSKA (reference sequence). This CDR3 spans 12 amino acids. The CDR3 here is CSAWASTETQYF. CDR3 DNA: TGCAGTGCATGGGCTAGCACGGAGACCCAGTACTTC.

This clonotype has only a few counts. The gene calls are TRBV24-1 and TRBJ2-3; no clear D gene. The CDR3 length is 15 residues. Trimming removed 4 bases from V and 2 bases from J, with 12 bases in between. Per germline, CDR1 KGHDR and CDR2 SFDVKD. Written as DNA, the CDR3 is TGTGCCACCAGTGAGACCCAACAGTTCACAGATACGCAGTATTTT. It translates to CATSETQQFTDTQYF.

This clonotype was seen repeatedly, ten times or more. This rearrangement joins TRBV6-1 to TRBJ1-4, with TRBD1 matching over 8 bases. This CDR3 is built from 13 residues. The ends lost 6 bases at V and 7 bases at J; junction bases unmatched: 4. From germline, CDR1 is MNHNS and CDR2 SASEGT. The CDR3 sequence is CASSTGGVEKLFF. The CDR3 coding sequence is TGTGCCAGCAGCACAGGGGGTGTTGAAAAACTGTTTTTT.

This clonotype was seen only a few times. The genes are TRBV4-3 and TRBJ2-7; no reliable D call. The ends were cut back, 1 base at V and 2 bases at J, with 12 bases in the middle. Germline V CDR1 and CDR2: LGHNA, YSLEER. This CDR3 spans 15 amino acids. CDR3 DNA: TGCGCCAGCAGCCAAGGTACGGCGGCCGCCTACGAGCAGTACTTC. Its translation: CASSQGTAAAYEQYF.

CDR3 nucleotide sequence: TGTGCCAGCAGTTGGGGGTTGAATTCACCCCTCCACTTT. It is translated as CASSWGLNSPLHF. V is TRBV27 and J is TRBJ1-6, with D perhaps matching TRBD1 (5 bases). With 4 bases removed from V and 7 bases from J, the gap between germline ends came to 8 bases. This CDR3 comprises 13 residues. Looked up from germline, CDR1 is MNHEY and CDR2 is SMNVEV (reference sequence).

This clonotype was observed a few times. The CDR3 loop reads CASSPGLAVSLETQYF. The CDR3 bases are TGCGCCAGCAGCCCGGGACTAGCGGTGTCTCTGGAGACCCAGTACTTC. This chain uses TRBV5-1 with TRBJ2-5; TRBD2 agrees at 11 bases. J was trimmed by 5 bases and V by 4 bases; bases with no gene match: 10. Germline values: CDR1 SGHRS, CDR2 YFSETQ. This CDR3 is 16 amino acids long.